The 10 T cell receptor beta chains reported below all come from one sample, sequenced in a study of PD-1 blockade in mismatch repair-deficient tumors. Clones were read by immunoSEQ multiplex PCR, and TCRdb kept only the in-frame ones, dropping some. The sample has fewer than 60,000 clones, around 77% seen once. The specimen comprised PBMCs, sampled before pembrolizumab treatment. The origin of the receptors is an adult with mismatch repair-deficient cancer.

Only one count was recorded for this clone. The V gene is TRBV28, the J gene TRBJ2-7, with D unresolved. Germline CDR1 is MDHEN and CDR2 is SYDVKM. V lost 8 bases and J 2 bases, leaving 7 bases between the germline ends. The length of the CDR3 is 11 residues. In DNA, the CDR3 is TGTGCCAGCTTTTCGACCTACGAGCAGTACTTC. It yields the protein CASFSTYEQYF.

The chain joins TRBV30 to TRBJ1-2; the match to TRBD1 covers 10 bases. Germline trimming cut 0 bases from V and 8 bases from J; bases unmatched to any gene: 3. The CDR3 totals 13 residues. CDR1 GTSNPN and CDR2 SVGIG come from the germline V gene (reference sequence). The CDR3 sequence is CAWSVSGQGGYTF. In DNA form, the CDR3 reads TGTGCCTGGAGTGTCTCGGGACAGGGGGGCTACACCTTC.

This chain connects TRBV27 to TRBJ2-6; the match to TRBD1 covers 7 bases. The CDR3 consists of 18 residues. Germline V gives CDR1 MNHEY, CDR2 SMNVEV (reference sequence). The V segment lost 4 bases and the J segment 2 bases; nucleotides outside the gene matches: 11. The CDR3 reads CASSSLRQGVAGANVLTF. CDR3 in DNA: TGTGCCAGCAGTTCACTTCGACAGGGAGTAGCTGGGGCCAACGTCCTGACTTTC.

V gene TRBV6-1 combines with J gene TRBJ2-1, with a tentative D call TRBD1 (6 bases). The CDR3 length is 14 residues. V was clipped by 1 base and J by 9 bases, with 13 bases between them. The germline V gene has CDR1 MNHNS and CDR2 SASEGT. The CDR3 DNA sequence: TGTGCCAGCAGTGAAGGACAGGCGTTGACTGAGCAGTTCTTC. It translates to CASSEGQALTEQFF.

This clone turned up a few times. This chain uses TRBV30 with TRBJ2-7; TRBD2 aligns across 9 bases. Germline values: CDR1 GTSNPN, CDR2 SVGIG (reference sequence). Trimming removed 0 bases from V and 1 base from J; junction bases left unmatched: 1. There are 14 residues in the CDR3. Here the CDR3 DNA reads TGTGCCTGGAGTGTTGCGGGAGGGTCCTACGAGCAGTACTTC. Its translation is CAWSVAGGSYEQYF.

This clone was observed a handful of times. CDR3 DNA sequence: TGTGCCAGCAGGGGAACACAGGGGGCCCGGACTGAAGCTTTCTTT. Amino acids: CASRGTQGARTEAFF. The chain is built from TRBV27 and TRBJ1-1, with TRBD1 matching 9 bases. CDR1 is MNHEY, CDR2 SMNVEV, per germline (reference sequence). The CDR3 sequence is 15 residues long. Trimming at V came to 6 bases and at J to 5 bases, leaving 10 bases not matched to a gene.

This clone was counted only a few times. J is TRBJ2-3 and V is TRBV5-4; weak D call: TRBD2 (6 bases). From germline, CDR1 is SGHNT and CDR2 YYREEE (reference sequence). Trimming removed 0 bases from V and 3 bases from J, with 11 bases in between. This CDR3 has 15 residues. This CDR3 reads CASSLGEGRTDTQYF. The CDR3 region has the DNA TGTGCCAGCAGCTTGGGAGAGGGGAGGACAGATACGCAGTATTTT.

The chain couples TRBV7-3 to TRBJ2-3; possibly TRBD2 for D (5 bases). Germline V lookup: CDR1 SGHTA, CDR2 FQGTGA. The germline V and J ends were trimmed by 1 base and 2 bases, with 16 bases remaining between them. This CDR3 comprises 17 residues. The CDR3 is CASSLRSGRGYTDTQYF. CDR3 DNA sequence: TGTGCCAGCAGCTTAAGATCGGGGAGAGGGTACACAGATACGCAGTATTTT.

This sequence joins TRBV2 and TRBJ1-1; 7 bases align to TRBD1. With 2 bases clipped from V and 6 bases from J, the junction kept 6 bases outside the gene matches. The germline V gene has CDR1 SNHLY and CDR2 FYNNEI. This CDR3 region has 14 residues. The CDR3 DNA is TGTGCCAGCAGTGAAACCGGGACAGTCTCTGAAGCTTTCTTT. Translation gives CASSETGTVSEAFF.

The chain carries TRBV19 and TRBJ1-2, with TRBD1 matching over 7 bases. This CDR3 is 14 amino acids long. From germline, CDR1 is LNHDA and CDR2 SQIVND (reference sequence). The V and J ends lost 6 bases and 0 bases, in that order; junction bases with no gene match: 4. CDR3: CASSPDRANYGYTF. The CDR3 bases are TGTGCCAGTAGCCCCGACAGGGCTAACTATGGCTACACCTTC.